These T cell receptor beta chains were read from a single sample in a study of patients and donors after allogeneic stem cell transplantation. TCRdb reprocessed the RT-PCR reads via MiXCR and lists one record per CDR3 protein. The data contain 200,000 to 250,000 distinct CDR3 sequences, roughly 14% of them singletons. The sequenced material came from blood, either unsorted or a sorted T cell fraction (not recorded which). The receptor source for this set is a human donor who was either an allogeneic HSCT recipient or a stem cell or donor lymphocyte infusion donor (not recorded which). It is not recorded whose cells these are; they may come from a transplant donor. The CDR3 runs from the conserved cysteine through the conserved F or W. The order of the fields is D gene, V gene, clone size, J gene, CDR3 protein, CDR3 DNA. The D gene is left open where the match is weak. The listing skips clone size in some rows; elsewhere it reads once, few, many or a size class.

d_gene: NA
v_gene: TRBV5-1
abundance: many
j_gene: TRBJ2-3
CDR3aa: CASRPMTSTDTQYF
CDR3nt: TGCGCCAGCAGACCGATGACTAGCACAGATACGCAGTATTTT

d_gene: NA
v_gene: TRBV5-6
abundance: few
j_gene: TRBJ2-7
CDR3aa: CASSSRGGRYEQYF
CDR3nt: TGTGCCAGCAGCTCGAGGGGGGGGAGGTACGAGCAGTACTTC

d_gene: TRBD2
v_gene: TRBV5-6
abundance: many
j_gene: TRBJ2-1
CDR3aa: CASSLYHLAGLYNEQFF
CDR3nt: TGTGCCAGCAGCTTATATCATTTAGCGGGACTCTACAATGAGCAGTTCTTC

d_gene: TRBD2
v_gene: TRBV11-2
abundance: NA
j_gene: TRBJ2-3
CDR3aa: CASSCLEAGGPLWGTDTQYF
CDR3nt: TGTGCCAGCAGCTGCCTTGAAGCGGGGGGGCCACTGTGGGGCACAGATACGCAGTATTTT

d_gene: NA
v_gene: TRBV29-1
abundance: NA
j_gene: TRBJ2-3
CDR3aa: CSIDSKDTQYF
CDR3nt: TGCAGCATCGACAGTAAGGATACGCAGTATTTT

d_gene: NA
v_gene: TRBV5-6
abundance: many
j_gene: TRBJ2-2
CDR3aa: CASSFEGAGELFF
CDR3nt: TGTGCCAGCAGCTTCGAGGGAGCTGGGGAGCTGTTTTTT

d_gene: TRBD2
v_gene: TRBV7-2
abundance: many
j_gene: TRBJ2-1
CDR3aa: CASSPSGGSSNEQFF
CDR3nt: TGTGCCAGCAGCCCTAGCGGGGGGTCTTCCAATGAGCAGTTCTTC

d_gene: TRBD2
v_gene: TRBV5-1
abundance: few
j_gene: TRBJ2-2
CDR3aa: CASSLGQLAGAGELFF
CDR3nt: TGCGCCAGCAGCTTGGGGCAACTAGCGGGAGCCGGGGAGCTGTTTTTT

d_gene: TRBD2
v_gene: TRBV11-1
abundance: few
j_gene: TRBJ2-1
CDR3aa: CASSLGLAGGHMNEQFF
CDR3nt: TGTGCCAGCAGCTTAGGCCTAGCGGGGGGCCATATGAATGAGCAGTTCTTC

d_gene: TRBD1
v_gene: TRBV10-3
abundance: few
j_gene: TRBJ1-1
CDR3aa: CAIRGQGELTEAFF
CDR3nt: TGTGCCATCAGGGGACAGGGTGAATTAACTGAAGCTTTCTTT

d_gene: TRBD1
v_gene: TRBV3-1
abundance: NA
j_gene: TRBJ1-1
CDR3aa: CASSQDRRGPYTEAFF
CDR3nt: TGTGCCAGCAGCCAAGATCGCAGGGGGCCGTACACTGAAGCTTTCTTT

d_gene: NA
v_gene: TRBV5-6
abundance: NA
j_gene: TRBJ2-1
CDR3aa: CASSRGQTRYNEQFF
CDR3nt: TGTGCCAGCAGCCGCGGACAGACGCGGTACAATGAGCAGTTCTTC

d_gene: NA
v_gene: TRBV10-3
abundance: many
j_gene: TRBJ2-7
CDR3aa: CAIREAVRGEQYF
CDR3nt: TGTGCCATCAGGGAAGCGGTTAGAGGGGAGCAGTACTTC

d_gene: NA
v_gene: TRBV1
abundance: many
j_gene: TRBJ2-7
CDR3aa: CTSSSRRRYEQYF
CDR3nt: TGCACCAGCAGCTCTCGACGGAGGTACGAGCAGTACTTC

d_gene: NA
v_gene: TRBV5-4
abundance: NA
j_gene: TRBJ2-1
CDR3aa: CASDSKFQAGSYNEQFF
CDR3nt: TGTGCCAGCGATTCCAAATTCCAGGCAGGTTCCTACAATGAGCAGTTCTTC

d_gene: TRBD2
v_gene: TRBV20-1
abundance: few
j_gene: TRBJ2-5
CDR3aa: CSARDAAGGVETQYF
CDR3nt: TGCAGTGCTAGAGATGCTGCGGGAGGTGTAGAGACCCAGTACTTC

d_gene: NA
v_gene: TRBV5-1
abundance: few
j_gene: TRBJ1-2
CDR3aa: CASSRDNDPYGYTF
CDR3nt: TGCGCCAGCAGTCGGGACAACGACCCCTACGGCTACACCTTC

d_gene: TRBD1
v_gene: TRBV7-3
abundance: few
j_gene: TRBJ2-1
CDR3aa: CASRQPGQAYNEQFF
CDR3nt: TGTGCCAGCAGACAACCGGGACAGGCCTACAATGAGCAGTTCTTC

d_gene: TRBD2
v_gene: TRBV11-2
abundance: few
j_gene: TRBJ2-2
CDR3aa: CASRRTSGRKVRELFF
CDR3nt: TGTGCCAGCAGAAGAACTAGCGGGAGAAAAGTCAGGGAGCTGTTTTTT

d_gene: TRBD1
v_gene: TRBV3-1
abundance: many
j_gene: TRBJ2-2
CDR3aa: CASSSRDRGDAGELFF
CDR3nt: TGTGCCAGCAGTTCTCGGGACAGGGGGGATGCCGGGGAGCTGTTTTTT

d_gene: TRBD2
v_gene: TRBV6-1
abundance: many
j_gene: TRBJ2-2
CDR3aa: CASRRGDTNTGELFF
CDR3nt: TGTGCCAGCAGGCGGGGGGATACGAACACCGGGGAGCTGTTTTTT

d_gene: TRBD2
v_gene: TRBV20-1
abundance: many
j_gene: TRBJ2-1
CDR3aa: CSAELAGVVNEQFF
CDR3nt: TGCAGTGCAGAATTAGCGGGAGTAGTCAATGAGCAGTTCTTC

d_gene: NA
v_gene: TRBV6-1
abundance: NA
j_gene: TRBJ2-7
CDR3aa: CASSPYRGSSYEQYF
CDR3nt: TGTGCCAGCAGTCCTTACCGGGGGAGCTCCTACGAGCAGTACTTC

d_gene: NA
v_gene: TRBV5-4
abundance: many
j_gene: TRBJ1-1
CDR3aa: CASSSIEQGAEAFF
CDR3nt: TGTGCCAGCAGCTCTATTGAACAGGGCGCTGAAGCTTTCTTT

d_gene: NA
v_gene: TRBV28
abundance: few
j_gene: TRBJ2-2
CDR3aa: CASSPTDRTGELFF
CDR3nt: TGTGCCAGCAGCCCTACCGACAGGACCGGGGAGCTGTTTTTT

d_gene: TRBD1
v_gene: TRBV5-1
abundance: many
j_gene: TRBJ2-5
CDR3aa: CASSSGQGGIQETQYF
CDR3nt: TGCGCCAGCAGCTCCGGACAGGGTGGTATTCAAGAGACCCAGTACTTC

d_gene: NA
v_gene: TRBV11-2
abundance: NA
j_gene: TRBJ2-6
CDR3aa: CASSLGVFLTGGEYGANVLTF
CDR3nt: TGTGCCAGCAGCTTAGGGGTTTTTCTGACCGGAGGAGAATATGGGGCCAACGTCCTGACTTTC

d_gene: NA
v_gene: TRBV7-9
abundance: NA
j_gene: TRBJ1-1
CDR3aa: CASSLGGKAEAFF
CDR3nt: TGTGCCAGCAGCTTGGGGGGCAAGGCTGAAGCTTTCTTT

d_gene: NA
v_gene: TRBV12-3/TRBV12-4
abundance: few
j_gene: TRBJ1-4
CDR3aa: CASSYDSSDEKLFF
CDR3nt: TGTGCCAGCAGTTACGACAGCTCCGATGAAAAACTGTTTTTT

d_gene: TRBD1
v_gene: TRBV24-1
abundance: many
j_gene: TRBJ2-2
CDR3aa: CATRGQGNTGELFF
CDR3nt: TGTGCCACCAGGGGACAGGGGAACACCGGGGAGCTGTTTTTT

d_gene: TRBD1
v_gene: TRBV7-3
abundance: few
j_gene: TRBJ2-2
CDR3aa: CASSLTPDRGDTGELFF
CDR3nt: TGTGCCAGCAGCTTAACCCCTGACAGGGGGGACACCGGGGAGCTGTTTTTT

d_gene: NA
v_gene: TRBV5-1
abundance: NA
j_gene: TRBJ1-6
CDR3aa: CASSLGAGSPLHF
CDR3nt: TGCGCCAGCAGCTTGGGGGCAGGATCACCCCTCCACTTT

d_gene: NA
v_gene: TRBV11-2
abundance: NA
j_gene: TRBJ2-1
CDR3aa: CASTRTASYNEQFF
CDR3nt: TGTGCCAGCACCCGGACGGCCTCCTACAATGAGCAGTTCTTC

d_gene: NA
v_gene: TRBV7-8
abundance: NA
j_gene: TRBJ2-1
CDR3aa: CASSLQHEQFF
CDR3nt: TGTGCCAGCAGCTTACAACATGAGCAGTTCTTC

d_gene: TRBD2
v_gene: TRBV27
abundance: NA
j_gene: TRBJ2-1
CDR3aa: CASSLSALAGSYNEQFF
CDR3nt: TGTGCCAGCAGTTTATCCGCTTTAGCGGGCTCCTACAATGAGCAGTTCTTC

d_gene: TRBD1
v_gene: TRBV20-1
abundance: few
j_gene: TRBJ1-5
CDR3aa: CSARPDRATNQPQHF
CDR3nt: TGCAGTGCTAGACCAGACAGGGCCACGAATCAGCCCCAGCATTTT

d_gene: NA
v_gene: TRBV5-1
abundance: many
j_gene: TRBJ2-3
CDR3aa: CASSPGTDTQYF
CDR3nt: TGTGCCAGCAGCCCGGGCACAGATACGCAGTATTTT

d_gene: NA
v_gene: TRBV10-3
abundance: NA
j_gene: TRBJ1-2
CDR3aa: CAISPLEGVGYGYTF
CDR3nt: TGTGCCATCAGTCCTCTCGAAGGTGTAGGGTATGGCTACACCTTC

d_gene: TRBD1
v_gene: TRBV24-1
abundance: NA
j_gene: TRBJ2-3
CDR3aa: CATSDSGQGGDTQYF
CDR3nt: TGTGCCACCAGTGATTCCGGACAGGGAGGAGATACGCAGTATTTT

d_gene: TRBD2
v_gene: TRBV20-1
abundance: NA
j_gene: TRBJ2-7
CDR3aa: CSASLSLAGVGEQYF
CDR3nt: TGCAGTGCTAGCCTCTCGTTAGCGGGGGTGGGGGAGCAGTACTTC

d_gene: TRBD1
v_gene: TRBV5-1
abundance: few
j_gene: TRBJ2-2
CDR3aa: CASSQGQANGELFF
CDR3nt: TGCGCCAGCAGCCAGGGACAGGCAAACGGGGAGCTGTTTTTT

d_gene: TRBD1
v_gene: TRBV9
abundance: many
j_gene: TRBJ1-4
CDR3aa: CASSGQGGEDEKLFF
CDR3nt: TGTGCCAGCAGCGGCCAGGGGGGCGAAGATGAAAAACTGTTTTTT

d_gene: NA
v_gene: TRBV20-1
abundance: few
j_gene: TRBJ1-1
CDR3aa: CSAEWWGRSTEAFF
CDR3nt: TGCAGTGCAGAATGGTGGGGTCGTTCCACTGAAGCTTTCTTT

d_gene: NA
v_gene: TRBV5-5
abundance: few
j_gene: TRBJ1-2
CDR3aa: CASSLMTRGTYGYTF
CDR3nt: TGTGCCAGCAGCTTGATGACTCGAGGGACCTATGGCTACACCTTC

d_gene: NA
v_gene: TRBV20-1
abundance: many
j_gene: TRBJ2-2
CDR3aa: CSAPNLGGGELFF
CDR3nt: TGCAGTGCTCCCAACTTAGGTGGCGGGGAGCTGTTTTTT

d_gene: TRBD1
v_gene: TRBV30
abundance: few
j_gene: TRBJ2-7
CDR3aa: CAGDRGRGEQYF
CDR3nt: TGTGCCGGGGACAGGGGGCGAGGCGAGCAGTACTTC

d_gene: TRBD1
v_gene: TRBV6-1
abundance: NA
j_gene: TRBJ1-1
CDR3aa: CASSSGTGNAAFF
CDR3nt: TGTGCCAGCAGCTCCGGGACAGGGAATGCCGCTTTCTTT

d_gene: NA
v_gene: TRBV6-1
abundance: NA
j_gene: TRBJ2-3
CDR3aa: CASSEAVGASDTQYF
CDR3nt: TGTGCCAGCAGTGAAGCGGTGGGCGCATCGGATACGCAGTATTTT

d_gene: NA
v_gene: TRBV15
abundance: NA
j_gene: TRBJ1-6
CDR3aa: CATSGGRLGGSPLHF
CDR3nt: TGTGCCACCAGCGGGGGTCGTCTGGGTGGCTCACCCCTCCACTTT

d_gene: NA
v_gene: TRBV6-2/TRBV6-3
abundance: NA
j_gene: TRBJ1-1
CDR3aa: CASSTLFGRNTEAFF
CDR3nt: TGTGCCAGCAGTACCCTCTTTGGGCGGAACACTGAAGCTTTCTTT

d_gene: NA
v_gene: TRBV19
abundance: few
j_gene: TRBJ1-1
CDR3aa: CASGAAEAFF
CDR3nt: TGTGCCAGTGGGGCCGCTGAAGCTTTCTTT

d_gene: TRBD1
v_gene: TRBV29-1
abundance: NA
j_gene: TRBJ1-2
CDR3aa: CSVASGTGVYGYTF
CDR3nt: TGCAGCGTCGCTTCCGGGACAGGGGTCTATGGCTACACCTTC

d_gene: NA
v_gene: TRBV28
abundance: many
j_gene: TRBJ1-2
CDR3aa: CASSLLGPRRGYTF
CDR3nt: TGTGCCAGCAGTTTGCTTGGGCCGCGACGTGGCTACACCTTC